These 4 T cell receptor beta chains share one sample of origin, sequenced in a study of cytomegalovirus exposure and HLA in healthy donors. Amplification used 60 Vbeta primers and 13 Jbeta primers. Measured with immunoSEQ multiplex PCR; TCRdb has only the in-frame clones, and not every one. The table records 130,000 to 150,000 clones, 75% to 85% of them present only once. Source material: PBMCs. These receptors were taken from a female donor in good health and CMV-seronegative.

V usage is TRBV9 and J usage is TRBJ2-3; the D gene is possibly TRBD2 (6 bases). V was pared by 0 bases and J by 3 bases, with 8 bases between. The CDR3 length is 14 residues. Germline CDR1 SGDLS, CDR2 YYNGEE. CDR3 coding DNA: TGTGCCAGCAGCGTAGAACGGGGGACAGATACGCAGTATTTT. Translated: CASSVERGTDTQYF.

The chain carries TRBV18 and TRBJ2-1, with D possibly being TRBD2 (6 bases). The CDR3 is 13 amino acids. Trimming removed 0 bases at V and 6 bases at J, with 6 bases between. Germline V gene sequence: CDR1 KGHSH, CDR2 LQKENI. CDR3 sequence (DNA): TGTGCCAGCTCACCACCGGGGGGCAATGAGCAGTTCTTC. Translation gives CASSPPGGNEQFF. The full variable domain, its missing parts supplied by reference TRBV18 and TRBJ2-1, is NAGVMQNPRHLVRRRGQEARLRCSPMKGHSHVYWYRQLPEEGLKFMVYLQKENIIDESGMPKERFSAEFPKEGPSILRIQQVVRGDSAAYFCASSPPGGNEQFFGPGTRLTVL.

This clone was seen only once. This chain joins TRBV7-8 and TRBJ2-7; no clear D gene. This CDR3 has 12 residues. The germline V gene has CDR1 SGHVS and CDR2 FQNEAQ. The V end was cut by 5 bases, the J end by 0 bases, with 5 bases between. Here the CDR3 DNA reads TGTGCCAGCAGCCAGAACTCCTACGAGCAGTACTTC. Translation gives CASSQNSYEQYF.

The chain has TRBV27 and TRBJ2-1; 8 bases line up with TRBD2. V lost 3 bases and J lost 4; bases outside the gene matches: 2. Germline values: CDR1 MNHEY, CDR2 SMNVEV (reference sequence). The CDR3 spans 14 residues. In DNA form, the CDR3 reads TGTGCCAGCAGTTTCGGACTAGCTTACAATGAGCAGTTCTTC. It encodes CASSFGLAYNEQFF.